Only one count was recorded for the clone carrying this T cell receptor beta chain. The antigen is not known. Using immunoSEQ multiplex PCR, the repertoire was profiled, and TCRdb retains in-frame clones only, with some absent. Of about 68,000 clones in the sample, around 82% are singletons; the top ten hold about 12%. This entry belongs to a study of a mutant IDH1 vaccine in newly diagnosed glioma. Trimming took 9 bases from V and 3 from J, leaving 12 bases between them. The CDR3 contains 13 residues. Germline V gene data show CDR1 as LGHNA and CDR2 as YSLEER. Time point indicated: week 35, safety follow-up. In the vaccine, a single dose held 300 ug of the mutant IDH1 20-mer peptide, along with topical imiquimod.

This specimen consisted of PBMCs, obtained from a glioma patient whose treatment included an IDH1 peptide vaccine. The rearrangement uses TRBV4-3 and TRBJ1-5, with D unresolved. This sequence originates from a man younger than 30 with glioma. CDR3 in amino acids: CASSKGPNQPQHF. The CDR3 DNA sequence: TGCGCCAGTTCTAAAGGCCCCAATCAGCCCCAGCATTTT.